The 32 T cell receptor beta chains below come from one sample, sequenced in a study of shared clonotypes between healthy human individuals. Profiled with immunoSEQ multiplex PCR; TCRdb holds only in-frame clones, not every one. The sample includes around 2,000,000 clones, approximately 95% seen only once; the top ten take under 0.15%. The sequenced sample consisted of naive CD4+ T cells sorted from blood. Documented subset: CD45RA+ positively selected. The source of these receptors is a young man in good health.

With respect to this clone: Other DNA sequences in the same sample also yield this CDR3. This rearrangement joins TRBV9 to TRBJ2-3; 12 bases map to TRBD2. CDR3 length equals 15 residues. The ends lost 2 bases at V and 6 bases at J; junction bases unmatched: 4. Germline values: CDR1 SGDLS, CDR2 YYNGEE. The CDR3 sequence is CASSVLAGGTDTQYF. The DNA of the CDR3 is TGTGCCAGCAGCGTTCTAGCGGGGGGGACGGATACGCAGTATTTT.

With regard to this clone: The sample carries other DNA sequences with the same CDR3. The CDR3 DNA is TGTGCTAGTGGTTTGGTATTTTCCGGGAGTTCCTACGAGCAGTACTTC. As protein: CASGLVFSGSSYEQYF. The chain joins TRBV12-5 to TRBJ2-7, with D maybe TRBD2 (6 bases). CDR3 size: 16 residues. CDR1 is LGHNT and CDR2 is FRNRAP in the germline V gene. Deletions cut 0 bases from V and 1 base from J, with 13 bases between.

The chain has TRBV4-3 and TRBJ2-1; 7 positions match TRBD2. CDR1 is LGHNA, CDR2 YSLEER, per germline. The CDR3 is 18 residues long. Losses at the gene ends were 0 bases for V and 2 bases for J; bases not matched to a gene: 10. The CDR3 loop reads CASSQDLRGSGPYNEQFF. The CDR3 DNA reads TGCGCCAGCAGCCAAGATCTCCGCGGGAGCGGGCCCTACAATGAGCAGTTCTTC.

This sequence joins TRBV5-1 and TRBJ2-7; D is perhaps TRBD1 (6 bases). Trimming left V 4 bases short and J 2 bases short, with 19 bases between. From germline, CDR1 is SGHRS and CDR2 YFSETQ. The CDR3 contains 16 residues. Here the CDR3 reads CASSKTGTPGTYEQYF. The DNA of the CDR3 is TGCGCCAGCAGCAAGACCGGGACACCGGGCACCTACGAGCAGTACTTC.

CDR3 in DNA: TGCGCCAGCAGGGTAGGCATTGTCTCTGGAAACACCATATATTTT. Translating it yields CASRVGIVSGNTIYF. The chain recombines TRBV5-1 with TRBJ1-3; D uncertain. This CDR3 region has 15 residues. Germline-derived CDR1 and CDR2 are SGHRS and YFSETQ. V shed 5 bases and J shed 0 bases, with 12 bases lying between them.

The chain links TRBV7-3 to TRBJ2-3; D is perhaps TRBD2 (6 bases). The CDR3 loop spans 16 amino acids. Germline lookup yields CDR1 SGHTA and CDR2 FQGTGA. Trimming took off 0 bases at V and 6 bases at J, with 16 bases between the two ends. CDR3 nucleotides: TGTGCCAGCAGCTTAACCGGAGGGTCCTCGGCGGATACGCAGTATTTT. Translating gives CASSLTGGSSADTQYF.

The rearrangement links TRBV9 to TRBJ2-7; 7 positions agree with TRBD1. J lost 3 bases, V lost 3 bases, and 9 bases had no gene match. CDR1 is SGDLS, CDR2 YYNGEE, per germline. The CDR3 has 15 residues. CDR3 protein: CASSADRAGIYEQYF. CDR3 DNA sequence: TGTGCCAGCAGCGCAGACAGGGCTGGGATCTACGAGCAGTACTTC.

Here the CDR3 DNA reads TGTGCCAGTAGTATAGCCCACTCCGGGACTAGCGGGGGGAAGGAGACCCAGTACTTC. Translation: CASSIAHSGTSGGKETQYF. This chain uses TRBV19 with TRBJ2-5, with TRBD2 matching 15 bases. The CDR3 contains 19 residues. The junction had 11 bases not matched to a gene; V was cut back by 1 base and J by 5 bases. The germline V gene has CDR1 LNHDA and CDR2 SQIVND (reference sequence).

The rearrangement uses TRBV15 and TRBJ2-7, with 8 bases identical to TRBD1. Trimming at V came to 9 bases and at J to 2 bases, leaving 12 bases not matched to a gene. CDR1 is LNHNV, CDR2 YYDKDF, per germline (reference sequence). This CDR3 region has 15 residues. The CDR3 protein is CATTLGTGLPYEQYF. The CDR3 bases are TGTGCCACTACTTTGGGGACAGGCCTTCCCTACGAGCAGTACTTC.

The genes are TRBV9 and TRBJ2-1, with 12 positions matching TRBD2. V shed 6 bases, J shed 5 bases, and the junction held 6 bases outside the gene matches. The CDR3 is made up of 15 amino acids. From germline, CDR1 is SGDLS and CDR2 YYNGEE. CDR3 bases: TGTGCCAGCACCCGACTAGCGGGAGAGAACAATGAGCAGTTCTTC. It is translated as CASTRLAGENNEQFF.

V usage is TRBV27 and J usage is TRBJ2-7; tentative D call: TRBD2 (5 bases). This CDR3 is 15 amino acids long. Trimming cost V 3 bases and J 3 bases, with 15 bases left between them. Germline CDR1 is MNHEY and CDR2 is SMNVEV (reference sequence). For the CDR3, the DNA is TGTGCCAGCAGTTTGCTGGGTTCGGGGATCTACGAGCAGTACTTC. This codes for CASSLLGSGIYEQYF.

The chain couples TRBV19 to TRBJ2-5, with TRBD1 as a possible D gene (5 bases). This CDR3 contains 13 residues. Trimming shortened V by 5 bases and J by 2 bases, and 9 bases separated the two germline ends. Germline CDR1 is LNHDA and CDR2 is SQIVND (reference sequence). The DNA for the CDR3 is TGTGCCAGTAGTTTCGACAGACAAGAGACCCAGTACTTC. Translated: CASSFDRQETQYF.

Details on this clone: At the DNA level, this CDR3 is encoded by other sequences in the same sample as well. J is TRBJ1-3 and V is TRBV19; TRBD1 is a possible D gene (5 bases). V was cut by 4 bases and J by 1 base, with 5 bases left in between. The CDR3 length is 13 residues. CDR1 is LNHDA and CDR2 is SQIVND in the germline V gene (reference sequence). In DNA form, the CDR3 reads TGTGCCAGTAGTACAGGGTCTGGAAACACCATATATTTT. Translating gives CASSTGSGNTIYF.

On this clone itself: The sample has other DNA sequences that encode this CDR3 too. The chain combines TRBV28 with TRBJ1-2; a possible D gene is TRBD1 (5 bases). The CDR3 is 13 amino acids. Germline values: CDR1 MDHEN, CDR2 SYDVKM. Trimming removed 2 bases from V and 4 bases from J, with 8 bases in between. CDR3 region: CASSLSDSYGYTF. CDR3 DNA: TGTGCCAGCAGTTTAAGTGACAGCTATGGCTACACCTTC.

This chain connects TRBV7-2 to TRBJ2-1; D is unresolved. The CDR3 runs 15 residues. Germline CDR1 SGHTA, CDR2 FQGNSA. Trimming stripped 1 base from V and 8 bases from J, with 15 bases between. In DNA form, the CDR3 reads TGTGCCAGCAGCTTAGTAGGTCGAGTTAGCTATGAGCAGTTCTTC. Translation gives CASSLVGRVSYEQFF.

The V gene is TRBV9, the J gene TRBJ2-3; D not certain. V lost 4 bases and J lost 2, with 14 bases in between. Looked up from germline, CDR1 is SGDLS and CDR2 is YYNGEE. The CDR3 length is 15 residues. This CDR3 reads CASSKRGTVTDTQYF. CDR3 nucleotides: TGTGCCAGCAGCAAAAGAGGAACAGTCACAGATACGCAGTATTTT.

The genes are TRBV7-8 and TRBJ1-4; 7 nucleotides match TRBD1. Germline V gene lookup returns CDR1 SGHVS and CDR2 FQNEAQ. The CDR3 covers 15 residues. V shed 5 bases, J shed 3 bases, and the junction held 6 bases outside the gene matches. The chain's CDR3 is CASSQQGQANEKLFF. The CDR3 coding sequence is TGTGCCAGCAGCCAACAGGGGCAGGCTAATGAAAAACTGTTTTTT.

This clone was counted once. V usage is TRBV28 and J usage is TRBJ1-4; D gene uncertain. V was clipped by 5 bases and J by 7 bases, with 20 bases between them. The CDR3 spans 16 residues. Germline CDR1 reads MDHEN; CDR2 reads SYDVKM. Here the CDR3 reads CASSVSTREYSEKLFF. CDR3 coding DNA: TGTGCCAGCAGTGTTTCTACCCGGGAGTATAGTGAAAAACTGTTTTTT.

V and J are TRBV27 and TRBJ1-6; 8 bases align to TRBD1. The V and J ends lost 5 bases and 8 bases, in that order; junction bases with no gene match: 11. The CDR3 runs 16 residues. The germline V gene encodes CDR1 MNHEY and CDR2 SMNVEV (reference sequence). CDR3 protein: CASSPTDRVLYSPLHF. CDR3 bases: TGTGCCAGCAGTCCGACGGACAGGGTACTTTATTCACCCCTCCACTTT.

About this clone: This CDR3 is also generated by other DNA sequences in the sample. This chain links TRBV9 with TRBJ1-6; no clear D. CDR3 length: 14 amino acids. Trimming cost V 0 bases and J 7 bases, with 8 bases left between them. The germline gives CDR1 SGDLS, CDR2 YYNGEE. CDR3: CASSVGQENSPLHF. The CDR3 DNA sequence: TGTGCCAGCAGCGTAGGGCAGGAGAATTCACCCCTCCACTTT.

This chain links TRBV5-5 with TRBJ1-2; weak D call: TRBD1 (5 bases). The CDR3 is made up of 13 amino acids. Germline V gene lookup returns CDR1 SGHKS and CDR2 YYEKEE (reference sequence). With 4 bases removed from V and 5 bases from J, the gap between germline ends came to 12 bases. CDR3 amino acids: CASSRDGNYGYTF. CDR3 coding DNA: TGTGCCAGCAGCCGGGACGGCAATTATGGCTACACCTTC.

The chain couples TRBV5-1 to TRBJ1-3; D remains ambiguous. CDR1 SGHRS and CDR2 YFSETQ come from the germline V gene. Trimming removed 4 bases from V and 4 bases from J, with 18 bases in between. The CDR3 runs to 16 residues. The CDR3 loop reads CASSRTVRAAGNTIYF. In DNA, the CDR3 is TGCGCCAGCAGCCGGACGGTACGGGCAGCGGGAAACACCATATATTTT.

The chain has TRBV10-3 and TRBJ2-5; D is ambiguous. The germline V gene encodes CDR1 ENHRY and CDR2 SYGVKD. The CDR3 consists of 12 residues. Trimming took off 3 bases at V and 5 bases at J, with 7 bases between the two ends. DNA for the CDR3: TGTGCCATCAGTGATTATCCGGAGACCCAGTACTTC. Protein sequence: CAISDYPETQYF.

The genes are TRBV15 and TRBJ1-6; the D is unclear. V gave up 4 bases and J gave up 5 bases, with 3 bases separating them. The CDR3 runs to 12 residues. In germline, CDR1 is LNHNV, CDR2 YYDKDF (reference sequence). CDR3 coding DNA: TGTGCCACCAGCAAAGATAATTCACCCCTCCACTTT. It yields the protein CATSKDNSPLHF.

This clone was seen a single time. At the DNA level, this CDR3 is encoded by other sequences in the same sample as well. J is TRBJ2-7 and V is TRBV5-1, with D possibly TRBD1 on 6 matching bases. The ends were cut back, 2 bases at V and 2 bases at J, with 8 bases in the middle. Germline CDR1 reads SGHRS; CDR2 reads YFSETQ. The CDR3 has 13 residues. CDR3 sequence: CASSLTGTYEQYF. The CDR3 nucleotides read TGCGCCAGCAGCTTAACAGGGACCTACGAGCAGTACTTC.

V usage is TRBV30 and J usage is TRBJ2-1; D is possibly TRBD2 (6 bases). This CDR3 comprises 15 residues. CDR1 is GTSNPN and CDR2 is SVGIG in the germline V gene (reference sequence). V dropped 3 bases and J dropped 7 bases, with 19 bases sitting between them. Here the CDR3 reads CAWRERAGRVNEQFF. In nucleotides, the CDR3 is TGTGCCTGGAGGGAAAGGGCGGGAAGGGTGAATGAGCAGTTCTTC.

This clone was seen only a few times. CDR3: CATQGLSYEQYF. CDR3 nucleotides: TGTGCCACACAGGGCCTTTCCTACGAGCAGTACTTC. The chain carries TRBV19 and TRBJ2-7, with D possibly matching TRBD1 (6 bases). Trimming cost V 10 bases and J 1 base, with 11 bases left between them. The CDR3 runs to 12 residues. Germline V gene sequence: CDR1 LNHDA, CDR2 SQIVND (reference sequence).

This sequence joins TRBV6-6 and TRBJ2-2; the D gene is possibly TRBD2 (7 bases). Trimming stripped 7 bases from V and 5 bases from J, with 14 bases between. Germline loops: CDR1 MNHNY, CDR2 SVGAGI (reference sequence). The CDR3 consists of 14 residues. The CDR3 DNA sequence: TGTGCCAGCATGGCGGGGGCCAAGACCGGGGAGCTGTTTTTT. This gives the protein CASMAGAKTGELFF.

V usage is TRBV4-3 and J usage is TRBJ1-1; D not certain. This CDR3 is built from 15 residues. CDR1 is LGHNA and CDR2 is YSLEER in the germline V gene. The ends were cut back, 4 bases at V and 5 bases at J, with 17 bases in the middle. CDR3 DNA: TGCGCCAGCAGCCGAACCTGGACCGGAGGTACTGAAGCTTTCTTT. The encoded protein is CASSRTWTGGTEAFF.

The gene calls are TRBV5-6 and TRBJ2-7, with D possibly TRBD1 on 7 matching bases. The CDR3 runs to 17 residues. Trimming pared 2 bases from V and 2 bases from J, leaving 20 bases between. Germline V gene lookup returns CDR1 SGHDT and CDR2 YYEEEE. The DNA of the CDR3 is TGTGCCAGCAGCTTCGGGAGACGGAGACAGGGAACCTACGAGCAGTACTTC. Translation: CASSFGRRRQGTYEQYF. Filled out from reference TRBV5-6 and TRBJ2-7, the complete variable domain reads DAGVTQSPTHLIKTRGQQVTLRCSPKSGHDTVSWYQQALGQGPQFIFQYYEEEERQRGNFPDRFSGHQFPNYSSELNVNALLLGDSALYLCASSFGRRRQGTYEQYFGPGTRLTVT.

V and J are TRBV2 and TRBJ2-4, with D unclear. V gave up 0 bases and J gave up 0 bases, with 12 bases separating them. The germline V gene encodes CDR1 SNHLY and CDR2 FYNNEI. The CDR3 runs 17 residues. CDR3 DNA sequence: TGTGCCAGCAGTGAAGCCAGGATCGTGGGAGCCAAAAACATTCAGTACTTC. Its translation is CASSEARIVGAKNIQYF.

This clone was counted only a few times. The chain employs TRBV19 and TRBJ1-2; 8 nucleotides agree with TRBD1. Germline CDR1 is LNHDA and CDR2 is SQIVND (reference sequence). The length of the CDR3 is 16 residues. V was clipped by 5 bases and J by 5 bases; unmatched bases: 13. CDR3 DNA sequence: TGTGCCAGTAGTCCCACCTCCGGGACAGGACTATATGGCTACACCTTC. The encoded protein is CASSPTSGTGLYGYTF.